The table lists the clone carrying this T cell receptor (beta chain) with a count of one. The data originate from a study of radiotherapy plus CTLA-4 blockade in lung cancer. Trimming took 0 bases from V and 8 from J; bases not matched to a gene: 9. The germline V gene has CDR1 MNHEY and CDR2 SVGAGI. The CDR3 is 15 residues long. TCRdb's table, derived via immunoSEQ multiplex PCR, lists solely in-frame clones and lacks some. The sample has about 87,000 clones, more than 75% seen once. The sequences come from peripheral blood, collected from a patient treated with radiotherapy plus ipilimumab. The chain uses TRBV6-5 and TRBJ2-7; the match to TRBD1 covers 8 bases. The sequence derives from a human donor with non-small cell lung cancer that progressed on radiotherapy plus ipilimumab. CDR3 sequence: CASSYSGQGKIQQYF. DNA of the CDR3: TGTGCCAGCAGTTACTCAGGACAGGGTAAAATCCAGCAGTACTTC.